The 18 T cell receptor beta chains reported below all come from one sample, sequenced in a study of T cells in Graves' hyperthyroidism and ophthalmopathy. TCR beta CDR3 regions were amplified from RNA transcripts. In the first-round RT-PCR of the TCR CDR3, the HTBI primer set was used. TCRdb used MiXCR to reprocess the multiplex PCR reads, holding one entry per CDR3 protein. The sample holds 600,000 to 750,000 distinct CDR3 sequences, 17% seen once. The specimen was blood. These receptors were obtained from a man in his forties or fifties with Graves' hyperthyroidism.

This chain joins TRBV5-1 and TRBJ1-4; D is uncertain. The germline V and J ends were trimmed by 1 base and 2 bases, with 6 bases remaining between them. Germline lookup yields CDR1 SGHRS and CDR2 YFSETQ. This CDR3 is 14 amino acids long. CDR3 amino acids: CASSLLSTNEKLFF. Written as DNA, the CDR3 is TGCGCCAGCAGCTTGCTGTCTACTAATGAAAAACTGTTTTTT.

This chain joins TRBV6-1 and TRBJ2-2, with D unresolved. CDR1 and CDR2 from the germline V gene are MNHNS and SASEGT. Between the trimmed V and J ends, which lost 5 bases and 6 bases, there was a span of 10 bases. The CDR3 contains 13 residues. CDR3 nucleotide sequence: TGTGCCAGCAGTCCCATTATTCCCGGGGAGCTGTTTTTT. Protein: CASSPIIPGELFF.

This clonotype was seen many times. The chain links TRBV19 to TRBJ2-1; 11 positions agree with TRBD2. Per germline, CDR1 LNHDA and CDR2 SQIVND (reference sequence). The CDR3 consists of 16 residues. The trim removed 2 bases at V and 4 bases at J, leaving 4 bases unmatched. CDR3 protein: CASSIPGTSGYNEQFF. The CDR3 region has the DNA TGTGCCAGTAGTATACCCGGGACTAGCGGATACAATGAGCAGTTCTTC.

Ten or more counts support this clonotype. This sequence joins TRBV5-1 and TRBJ2-5; D is unresolved. The CDR3 is 15 amino acids. V lost 0 bases, J lost 5 bases, and 14 bases lay in between. Per the germline V gene, CDR1 is SGHRS and CDR2 is YFSETQ. CDR3: CASSLDGRLEETQYF. The CDR3 DNA reads TGCGCCAGCAGCTTGGATGGCAGGCTGGAGGAGACCCAGTACTTC.

The rearrangement uses TRBV6-1 and TRBJ1-2; a possible D gene is TRBD1 (5 bases). Deletions cut 7 bases from V and 8 bases from J, with 17 bases between. CDR3 size: 13 residues. CDR1 MNHNS and CDR2 SASEGT come from the germline V gene. CDR3 coding DNA: TGTGCCAGCAACCCCGGGGGACTTACAGGCTACACCTTC. Its translation: CASNPGGLTGYTF.

The chain uses TRBV20-1 and TRBJ2-1, with TRBD2 identical over 12 bases. CDR1 DFQATT and CDR2 SNEGSKA come from the germline V gene (reference sequence). V trimming: 5 bases; J trimming: 0 bases; junction bases outside the gene matches: 8. The CDR3 covers 17 residues. The CDR3 coding sequence is TGCAGTGCTGCGGGACTAGCGGGCCCGAGCTCCTACAATGAGCAGTTCTTC. It specifies CSAAGLAGPSSYNEQFF.

The J gene is TRBJ1-3, the V gene TRBV14, with TRBD1 as a possible D gene (6 bases). The CDR3 has 16 amino acids. CDR1 is SGHDN and CDR2 is FVKESK in the germline V gene. Trimming cost V 4 bases and J 0 bases, with 13 bases left between them. The CDR3 loop is CASSPRTAASGNTIYF. For the CDR3, the DNA is TGTGCCAGCAGCCCCCGGACAGCCGCCTCTGGAAACACCATATATTTT.

This clonotype has a count of ten or more. V and J are TRBV28 and TRBJ2-5, with TRBD2 matching 9 bases. This CDR3 has 13 amino acids. Germline V CDR1 and CDR2: MDHEN, SYDVKM. The junction had 4 bases not matched to a gene; V was cut back by 6 bases and J by 5 bases. CDR3 nucleotides: TGTGCCAGCAGCCAAGCGGGGGGCGAGACCCAGTACTTC. Its translation is CASSQAGGETQYF.

This clonotype appeared many times. This chain connects TRBV5-1 to TRBJ1-1; no clear D gene. The V and J ends lost 2 bases and 3 bases respectively, with 8 bases between them. The CDR3 runs 13 residues. The V gene's germline CDR1 is SGHRS and CDR2 YFSETQ. The CDR3 DNA reads TGCGCCAGCAGCTTCCTGGGATACACTGAAGCTTTCTTT. It specifies CASSFLGYTEAFF.

This clonotype came up many times. V gene TRBV28 combines with J gene TRBJ1-1; D is unclear. This CDR3 has 12 amino acids. The V gene lost 3 bases and the J gene lost 8 bases, with 10 bases spanning the gap. Per the germline V gene, CDR1 is MDHEN and CDR2 is SYDVKM. The CDR3 here is CASSLMGFEAFF. The CDR3, as DNA: TGTGCCAGCAGTTTGATGGGCTTCGAAGCTTTCTTT.

This clonotype was observed a few times. The chain recombines TRBV29-1 with TRBJ2-7; 12 bases line up with TRBD2. This CDR3 spans 14 amino acids. Germline V gene sequence: CDR1 SQVTM, CDR2 ANQGSEA. The ends lost 7 bases at V and 0 bases at J; junction bases unmatched: 4. CDR3 DNA sequence: TGCAGCGCAACACTAGCGGGAGGCTCCTACGAGCAGTACTTC. This sequence encodes CSATLAGGSYEQYF.

This clonotype was counted many times. The J gene is TRBJ2-7, the V gene TRBV24-1; unclear D gene. CDR1 KGHDR and CDR2 SFDVKD come from the germline V gene. With 4 bases removed from V and 2 bases from J, the gap between germline ends came to 11 bases. The CDR3 consists of 14 residues. CDR3 region: CATSESHLPYEQYF. The CDR3 DNA follows: TGTGCCACCAGTGAGAGCCACCTCCCCTACGAGCAGTACTTC.

The rearrangement links TRBV4-1 to TRBJ1-1, with a tentative D call TRBD1 (5 bases). V was clipped by 0 bases and J by 5 bases, with 10 bases between them. CDR3 length: 14 residues. Per the germline V gene, CDR1 is MGHRA and CDR2 is YSYEKL. CDR3 sequence reads: CASSQDVGGTEAFF. The CDR3 coding sequence is TGCGCCAGCAGCCAAGATGTTGGGGGGACTGAAGCTTTCTTT.

As to this clonotype: Just one base apart from a much larger clone, this may be a read error. The chain joins TRBV7-9 to TRBJ2-2, with a possible D match to TRBD2 (6 bases). V was trimmed by 2 bases and J by 5 bases, leaving 15 bases between them. The CDR3 is 16 residues long. Per germline, CDR1 SEHNR and CDR2 FQNEAQ (reference sequence). The CDR3 bases are TGTGCCAGCAGCTTATCACCAGCGGGCCCGACCGGGGAGCTGTTTTTT. It yields the protein CASSLSPAGPTGELFF.

Many counts were recorded for this clonotype. The rearrangement joins TRBV6-1 to TRBJ2-1; D might be TRBD2 (5 bases). Trimming took off 6 bases at V and 8 bases at J, with 23 bases between the two ends. Per germline, CDR1 MNHNS and CDR2 SASEGT. This CDR3 region has 16 residues. The CDR3 loop reads CASSSLPMSLADEQFF. CDR3 DNA: TGTGCCAGCAGCTCACTCCCCATGTCCCTAGCCGATGAGCAGTTCTTC.

This clonotype was observed a handful of times. The CDR3 protein is CASSFPGGSRSYNEQFF. Written as DNA, the CDR3 is TGTGCCAGCAGTTTCCCGGGGGGGTCACGCTCCTACAATGAGCAGTTCTTC. This chain uses TRBV27 with TRBJ2-1, with 8 bases fitting TRBD2. Germline V gene data show CDR1 as MNHEY and CDR2 as SMNVEV (reference sequence). This CDR3 spans 17 amino acids. V gave up 3 bases and J gave up 0 bases; unmatched junction bases: 7.

The table lists this clonotype with many counts. The chain couples TRBV27 to TRBJ1-2, with 7 bases fitting TRBD1. Germline V gene data show CDR1 as MNHEY and CDR2 as SMNVEV (reference sequence). The CDR3 loop spans 15 amino acids. V was clipped by 6 bases and J by 5 bases; unmatched bases: 12. CDR3 loop: CASRIAGTAVYGYTF. CDR3 nucleotide sequence: TGTGCCAGCAGGATAGCCGGGACAGCGGTATATGGCTACACCTTC.

In this sample, this clonotype turned up many times. The genes are TRBV11-2 and TRBJ1-2; possibly TRBD1 for D (6 bases). Trimming removed 1 base at V and 0 bases at J, with 15 bases between. Germline CDR1 reads SGHAT; CDR2 reads FQNNGV. This CDR3 is 17 amino acids long. DNA of the CDR3: TGTGCCAGCAGCTTAGCCGGACGGGGGCTAGCTAACTATGGCTACACCTTC. Encoded protein: CASSLAGRGLANYGYTF.